This T cell receptor (beta chain) was retrieved from a study of OX40 agonist ivuxolimab in advanced cancers. In the study overall: The study gave patients intravenous ivuxolimab at 0.01 to 10 mg/kg every 2 weeks.

Generated by immunoSEQ multiplex PCR, the TCRdb table keeps only in-frame clones and is missing some. The sample lists about 60,000 clones; around 86% were seen once. General study findings and limits: On average, CD8+ T cells showed a greater number of expanded clones than CD4+. Expansion of clones was among the lowest in partial responders at 0.1-3.0 mg/kg.

This clone was recorded a few times. No antigen is known for it. The sequence was obtained from an adult with an advanced solid tumor such as melanoma, head and neck, liver or kidney cancer. The sample was CD4+ or CD8+ T cells sorted from blood, taken in a trial of the OX40 agonist ivuxolimab.

CDR3 in amino acids: CASSFGPKLHF. DNA for the CDR3: TGTGCCAGCAGCTTTGGTCCCAAACTCCACTTT. The rearrangement joins TRBV7-2 to TRBJ1-6; no definite D call. Trimming cost V 3 bases and J 16 bases, with 10 bases left between them. CDR3 length: 11 residues. Per the germline V gene, CDR1 is SGHTA and CDR2 is FQGNSA.